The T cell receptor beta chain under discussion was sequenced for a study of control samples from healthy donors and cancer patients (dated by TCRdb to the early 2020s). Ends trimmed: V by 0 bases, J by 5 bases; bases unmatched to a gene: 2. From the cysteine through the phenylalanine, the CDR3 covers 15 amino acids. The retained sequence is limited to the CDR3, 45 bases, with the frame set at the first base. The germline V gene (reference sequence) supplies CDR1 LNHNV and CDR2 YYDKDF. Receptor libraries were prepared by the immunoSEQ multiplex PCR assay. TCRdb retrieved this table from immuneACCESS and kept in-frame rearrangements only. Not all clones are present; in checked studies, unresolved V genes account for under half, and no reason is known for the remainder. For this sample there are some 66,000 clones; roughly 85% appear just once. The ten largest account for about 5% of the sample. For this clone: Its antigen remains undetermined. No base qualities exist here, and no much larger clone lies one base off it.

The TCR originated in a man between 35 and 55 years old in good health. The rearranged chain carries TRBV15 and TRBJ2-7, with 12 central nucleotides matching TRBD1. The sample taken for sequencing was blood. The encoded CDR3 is CATSRDGTGGHEQYF. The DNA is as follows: TGTGCCACCAGCAGAGACGGGACAGGGGGCCACGAGCAGTACTTC.